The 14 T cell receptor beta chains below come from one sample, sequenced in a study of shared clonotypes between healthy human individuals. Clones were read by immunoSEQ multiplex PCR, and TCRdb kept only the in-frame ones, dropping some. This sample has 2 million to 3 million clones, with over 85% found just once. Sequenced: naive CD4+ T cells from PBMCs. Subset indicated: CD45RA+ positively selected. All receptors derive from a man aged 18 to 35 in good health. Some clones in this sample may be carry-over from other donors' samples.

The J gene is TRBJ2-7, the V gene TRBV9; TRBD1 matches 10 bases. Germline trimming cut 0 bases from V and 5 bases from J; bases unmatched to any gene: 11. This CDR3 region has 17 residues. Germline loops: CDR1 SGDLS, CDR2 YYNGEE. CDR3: CASSVEEGDRGSHEQYF. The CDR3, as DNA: TGTGCCAGCAGCGTAGAGGAGGGGGACAGGGGTTCCCACGAGCAGTACTTC.

The CDR3 DNA reads as TGTGCCAGCAGCTGGCGGTGGGGCGGTGATGAAAAACTGTTTTTT. Its translation: CASSWRWGGDEKLFF. The chain carries TRBV27 and TRBJ1-4; D possibly corresponds to TRBD1 (5 bases). Germline CDR1 and CDR2: MNHEY and SMNVEV (reference sequence). The CDR3 is 15 amino acids. V was shortened by 6 bases and J by 6 bases, with 17 bases between the two germline ends.

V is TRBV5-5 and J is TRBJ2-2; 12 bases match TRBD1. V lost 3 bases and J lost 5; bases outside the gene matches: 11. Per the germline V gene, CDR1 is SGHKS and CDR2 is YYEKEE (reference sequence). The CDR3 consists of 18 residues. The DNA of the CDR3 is TGTGCCAGCAGCTACACCGGGACAGGGGGCATTGGAACCGGGGAGCTGTTTTTT. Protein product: CASSYTGTGGIGTGELFF. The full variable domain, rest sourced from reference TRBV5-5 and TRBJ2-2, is DAGVTQSPTHLIKTRGQQVTLRCSPISGHKSVSWYQQVLGQGPQFIFQYYEKEERGRGNFPDRFSARQFPNYSSELNVNALLLGDSALYLCASSYTGTGGIGTGELFFGEGSRLTVL.

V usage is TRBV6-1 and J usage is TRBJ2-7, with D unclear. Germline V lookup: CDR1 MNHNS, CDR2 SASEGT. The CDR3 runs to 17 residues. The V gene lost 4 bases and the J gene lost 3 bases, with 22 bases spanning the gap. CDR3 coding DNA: TGTGCCAGCAGTGCGATACTCAGTAGGCAATCCCGCTACGAGCAGTACTTC. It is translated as CASSAILSRQSRYEQYF.

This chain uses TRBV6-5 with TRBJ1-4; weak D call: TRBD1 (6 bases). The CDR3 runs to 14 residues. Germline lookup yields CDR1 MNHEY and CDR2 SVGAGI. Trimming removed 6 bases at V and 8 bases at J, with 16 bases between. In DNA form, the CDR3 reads TGTGCCAGCAGCCCCTCGAGGGGGAGGGAAAAACTGTTTTTT. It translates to CASSPSRGREKLFF.

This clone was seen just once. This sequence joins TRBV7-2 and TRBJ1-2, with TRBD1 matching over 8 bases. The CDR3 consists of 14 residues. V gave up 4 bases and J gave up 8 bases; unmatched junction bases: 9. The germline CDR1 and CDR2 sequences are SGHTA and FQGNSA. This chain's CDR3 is CASSSEDRGRGYTF. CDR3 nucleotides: TGTGCCAGCAGCTCAGAAGACAGGGGTCGCGGCTACACCTTC. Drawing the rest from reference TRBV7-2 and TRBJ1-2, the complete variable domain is GAGVSQSPSNKVTEKGKDVELRCDPISGHTALYWYRQSLGQGLEFLIYFQGNSAPDKSGLPSDRFSAERTGGSVSTLTIQRTQQEDSAVYLCASSSEDRGRGYTFGSGTRLTVV.

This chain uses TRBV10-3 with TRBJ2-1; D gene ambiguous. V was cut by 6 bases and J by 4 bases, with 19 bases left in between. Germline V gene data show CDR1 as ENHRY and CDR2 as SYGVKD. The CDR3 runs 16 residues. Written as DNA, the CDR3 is TGTGCCATCAGCGACCTACAGAGTTTTCAGTACAATGAGCAGTTCTTC. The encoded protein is CAISDLQSFQYNEQFF.

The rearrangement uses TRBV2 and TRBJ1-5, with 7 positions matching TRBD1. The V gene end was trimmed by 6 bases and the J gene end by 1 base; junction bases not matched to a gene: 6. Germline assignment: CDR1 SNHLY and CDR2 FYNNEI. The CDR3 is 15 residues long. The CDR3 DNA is TGTGCCAGCAGAGTTGGGACAGCCAGCAATCAGCCCCAGCATTTT. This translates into CASRVGTASNQPQHF.

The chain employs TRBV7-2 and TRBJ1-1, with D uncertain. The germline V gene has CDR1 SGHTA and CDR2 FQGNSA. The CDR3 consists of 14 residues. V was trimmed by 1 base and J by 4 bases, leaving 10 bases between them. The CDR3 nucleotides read TGTGCCAGCAGCTTAGGGGCAGCTTTCACTGAAGCTTTCTTT. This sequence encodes CASSLGAAFTEAFF.

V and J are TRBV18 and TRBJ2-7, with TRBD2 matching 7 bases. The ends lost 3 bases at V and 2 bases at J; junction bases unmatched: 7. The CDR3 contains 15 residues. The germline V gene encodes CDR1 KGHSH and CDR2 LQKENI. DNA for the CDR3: TGTGCCAGCTCACCTGGGGGGGTTATTCCCTACGAGCAGTACTTC. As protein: CASSPGGVIPYEQYF.

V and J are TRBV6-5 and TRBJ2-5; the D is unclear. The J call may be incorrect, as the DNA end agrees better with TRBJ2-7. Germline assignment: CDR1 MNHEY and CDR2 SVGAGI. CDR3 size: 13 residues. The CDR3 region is CASSYSPPGEQYF. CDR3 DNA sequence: TGTGCCAGCAGTTACTCCCCGCCCGGCGAGCAGTACTTC.

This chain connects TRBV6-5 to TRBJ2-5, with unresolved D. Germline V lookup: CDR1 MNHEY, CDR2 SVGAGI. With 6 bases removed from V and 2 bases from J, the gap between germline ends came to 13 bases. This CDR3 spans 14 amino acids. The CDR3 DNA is TGTGCCAGCAGGAAGGGCCACCTTCAAGAGACCCAGTACTTC. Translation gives CASRKGHLQETQYF.

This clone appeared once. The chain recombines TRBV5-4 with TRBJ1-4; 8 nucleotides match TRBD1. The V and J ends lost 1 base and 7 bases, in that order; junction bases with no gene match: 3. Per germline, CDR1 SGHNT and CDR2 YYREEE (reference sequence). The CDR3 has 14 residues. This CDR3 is CASSLQGAAEKLFF. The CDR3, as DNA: TGTGCCAGCAGCTTGCAGGGGGCGGCTGAAAAACTGTTTTTT.

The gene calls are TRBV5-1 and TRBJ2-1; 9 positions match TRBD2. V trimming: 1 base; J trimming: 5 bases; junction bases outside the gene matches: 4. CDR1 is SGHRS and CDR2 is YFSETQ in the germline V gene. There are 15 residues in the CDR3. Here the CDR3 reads CASSLTLAGNNEQFF. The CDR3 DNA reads TGCGCCAGCAGCTTGACCCTAGCGGGGAACAATGAGCAGTTCTTC.